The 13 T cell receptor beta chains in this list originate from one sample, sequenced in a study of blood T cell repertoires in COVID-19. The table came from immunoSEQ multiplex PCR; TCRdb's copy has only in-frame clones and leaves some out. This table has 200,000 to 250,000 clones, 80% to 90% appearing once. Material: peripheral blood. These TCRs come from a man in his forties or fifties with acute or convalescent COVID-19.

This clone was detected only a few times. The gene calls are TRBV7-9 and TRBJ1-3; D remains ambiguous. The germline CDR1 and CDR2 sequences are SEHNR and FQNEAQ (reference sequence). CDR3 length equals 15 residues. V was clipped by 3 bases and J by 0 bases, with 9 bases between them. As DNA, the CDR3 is TGTGCCAGCAGCTTCAAGACATACTCTGGAAACACCATATATTTT. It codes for CASSFKTYSGNTIYF.

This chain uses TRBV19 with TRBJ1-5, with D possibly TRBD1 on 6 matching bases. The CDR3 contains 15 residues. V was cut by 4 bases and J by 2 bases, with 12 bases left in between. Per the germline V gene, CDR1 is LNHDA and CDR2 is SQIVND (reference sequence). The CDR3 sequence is CASSRYRAGNQPQHF. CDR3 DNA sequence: TGTGCCAGTAGTAGATACAGGGCCGGCAATCAGCCCCAGCATTTT.

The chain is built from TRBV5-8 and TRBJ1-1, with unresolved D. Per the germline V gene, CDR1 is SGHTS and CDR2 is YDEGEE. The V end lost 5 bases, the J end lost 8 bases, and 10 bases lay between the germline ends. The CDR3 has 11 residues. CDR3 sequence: CASRFGGEAFF. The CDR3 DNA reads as TGTGCCAGCAGATTTGGAGGGGAAGCTTTCTTT.

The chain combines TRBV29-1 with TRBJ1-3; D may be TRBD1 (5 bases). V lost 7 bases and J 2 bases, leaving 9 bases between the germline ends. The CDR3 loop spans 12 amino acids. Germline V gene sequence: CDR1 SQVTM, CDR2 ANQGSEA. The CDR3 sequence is CSASGAGNTIYF. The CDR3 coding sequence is TGCAGCGCCTCGGGGGCTGGAAACACCATATATTTT.

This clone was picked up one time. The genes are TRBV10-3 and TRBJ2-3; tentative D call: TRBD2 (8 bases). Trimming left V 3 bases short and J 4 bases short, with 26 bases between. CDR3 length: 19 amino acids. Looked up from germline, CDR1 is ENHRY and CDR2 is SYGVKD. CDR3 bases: TGTGCCATCAGTGACCCTACAGGGGATCTAGCGGGTTGGGCAGATACGCAGTATTTT. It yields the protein CAISDPTGDLAGWADTQYF.

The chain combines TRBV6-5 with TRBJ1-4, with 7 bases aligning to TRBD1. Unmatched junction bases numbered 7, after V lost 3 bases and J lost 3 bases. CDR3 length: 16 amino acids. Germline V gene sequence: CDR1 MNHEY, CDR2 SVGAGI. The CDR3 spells CASSYRAGTANEKLFF. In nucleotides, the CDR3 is TGTGCCAGCAGTTATAGGGCGGGGACAGCTAATGAAAAACTGTTTTTT.

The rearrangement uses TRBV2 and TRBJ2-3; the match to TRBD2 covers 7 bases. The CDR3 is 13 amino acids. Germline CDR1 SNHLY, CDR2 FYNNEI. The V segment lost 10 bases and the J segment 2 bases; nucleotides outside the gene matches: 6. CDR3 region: CATRSGVTDTQYF. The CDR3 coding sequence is TGTGCCACTCGAAGCGGGGTCACAGATACGCAGTATTTT. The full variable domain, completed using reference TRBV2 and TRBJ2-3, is EPEVTQTPSHQVTQMGQEVILRCVPISNHLYFYWYRQILGQKVEFLVSFYNNEISEKSEIFDDQFSVERPDGSNFTLKIRSTKLEDSAMYFCATRSGVTDTQYFGPGTRLTVL.

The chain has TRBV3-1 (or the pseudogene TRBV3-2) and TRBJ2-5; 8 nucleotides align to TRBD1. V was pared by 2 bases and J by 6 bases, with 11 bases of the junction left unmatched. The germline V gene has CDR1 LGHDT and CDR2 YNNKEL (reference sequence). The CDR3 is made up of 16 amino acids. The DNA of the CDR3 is TGTGCCAGCAGCCAATTAACCGGACAGGGTGGGAAGACCCAGTACTTC. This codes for CASSQLTGQGGKTQYF.

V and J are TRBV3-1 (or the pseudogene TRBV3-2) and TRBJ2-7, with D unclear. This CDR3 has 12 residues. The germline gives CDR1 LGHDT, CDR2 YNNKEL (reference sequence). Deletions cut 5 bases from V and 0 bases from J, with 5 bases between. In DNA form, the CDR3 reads TGTGCCAGCAGCTCCCTCTCCTACGAGCAGTACTTC. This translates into CASSSLSYEQYF.

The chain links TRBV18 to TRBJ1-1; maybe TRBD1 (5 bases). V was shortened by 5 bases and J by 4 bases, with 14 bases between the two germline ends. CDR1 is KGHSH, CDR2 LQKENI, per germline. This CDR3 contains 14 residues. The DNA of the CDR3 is TGTGCCAGCTCATCGGTTAGGGGAGGCACTGAAGCTTTCTTT. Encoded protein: CASSSVRGGTEAFF.

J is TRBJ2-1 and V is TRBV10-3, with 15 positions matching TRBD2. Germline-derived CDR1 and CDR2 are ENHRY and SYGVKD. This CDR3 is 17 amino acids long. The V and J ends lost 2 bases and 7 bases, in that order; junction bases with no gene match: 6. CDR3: CAISERGLAGGLNEQFF. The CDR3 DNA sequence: TGTGCCATCAGTGAGCGTGGACTAGCGGGGGGGCTTAATGAGCAGTTCTTC.

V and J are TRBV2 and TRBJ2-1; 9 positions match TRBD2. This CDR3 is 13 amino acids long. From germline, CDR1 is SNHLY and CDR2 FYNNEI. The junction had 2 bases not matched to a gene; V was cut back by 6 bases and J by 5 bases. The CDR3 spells CASRGLANNEQFF. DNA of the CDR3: TGTGCCAGCAGGGGACTAGCCAACAATGAGCAGTTCTTC.

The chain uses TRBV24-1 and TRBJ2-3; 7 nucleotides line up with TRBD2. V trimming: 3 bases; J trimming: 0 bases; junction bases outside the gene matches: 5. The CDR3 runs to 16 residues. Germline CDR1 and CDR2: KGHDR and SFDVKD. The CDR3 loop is CATSDRTSQSTDTQYF. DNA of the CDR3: TGTGCCACCAGTGATCGGACTAGTCAAAGCACAGATACGCAGTATTTT.